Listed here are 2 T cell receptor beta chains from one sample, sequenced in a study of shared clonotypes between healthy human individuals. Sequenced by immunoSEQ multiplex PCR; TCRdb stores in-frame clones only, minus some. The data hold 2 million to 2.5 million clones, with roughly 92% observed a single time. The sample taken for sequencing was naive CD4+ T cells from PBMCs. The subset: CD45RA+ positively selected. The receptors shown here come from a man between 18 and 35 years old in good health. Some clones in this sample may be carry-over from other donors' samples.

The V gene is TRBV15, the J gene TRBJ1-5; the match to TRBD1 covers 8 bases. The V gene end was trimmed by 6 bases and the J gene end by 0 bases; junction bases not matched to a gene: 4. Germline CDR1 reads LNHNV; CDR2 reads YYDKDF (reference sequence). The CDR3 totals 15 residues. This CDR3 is CATSRDRSSNQPQHF. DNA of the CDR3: TGTGCCACCAGTCGGGACAGGAGTAGCAATCAGCCCCAGCATTTT. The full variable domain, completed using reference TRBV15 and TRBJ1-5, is DAMVIQNPRYQVTQFGKPVTLSCSQTLNHNVMYWYQQKSSQAPKLLFHYYDKDFNNEADTPDNFQSRRPNTSFCFLDIRSPGLGDTAMYLCATSRDRSSNQPQHFGDGTRLSIL.

The CDR3 DNA follows: TGTGCCAGCAGCGTCGAGGGGCGGGACACAGATACGCAGTATTTT. Protein sequence: CASSVEGRDTDTQYF. The chain combines TRBV9 with TRBJ2-3, with D tentatively TRBD2 (6 bases). Germline-derived CDR1 and CDR2 are SGDLS and YYNGEE. Trimming removed 2 bases at V and 2 bases at J, with 12 bases between. CDR3 length: 15 residues.